This TCR beta chain was captured by sequencing in a study of blood T cell repertoires in COVID-19. Study context: The United States, Italy and Spain provided the acute and convalescent COVID-19 samples.

Source study methods: Reference gene primers were amplified, and this amplification served to estimate nucleated cell counts. Here immunoSEQ multiplex PCR was the method, and the copy in TCRdb shows in-frame clones only, minus some. For V, J and clone size, that table is used; D and trimming come from the DNA. The sample includes some 130,000 clones, 65% to 85% of them seen just once. Sequenced: peripheral blood. This TCR came from a man between 65 and 85 years old with acute or convalescent COVID-19.

In DNA form, the CDR3 reads TGTGCCAGCAGTCAACGGACAGGGGCTAAACAAAACGATGAGCAGTTCTTC. Protein: CASSQRTGAKQNDEQFF. The chain links TRBV6-6 to TRBJ2-1; 9 nucleotides match TRBD1. Germline values: CDR1 MNHNY, CDR2 SVGAGI (reference sequence). The CDR3 spans 17 residues. V trimming: 5 bases; J trimming: 8 bases; junction bases outside the gene matches: 16.